The clone carrying this T cell receptor (beta chain) was seen only a few times. Library preparation (for TCRbeta) was performed with unique molecular identifiers. MiXCR, run by TCRdb on the PCR reads, gives a single entry per CDR3 protein. This table has 670,000 or so distinct CDR3 sequences, 10% to 15% appearing once. Trimming cost V 3 bases and J 4 bases, with 13 bases left between them. The CDR3 loop spans 13 amino acids. Germline V gene data show CDR1 as SQVTM and CDR2 as ANQGSEA. The data are from a study of T-cell reconstitution after alpha-beta-depleted transplantation in children. This TCR came from a girl aged 2 to 10 with congenital amegakaryocytic thrombocytopenia, due to receive a stem cell transplant. The rearrangement joins TRBV29-1 to TRBJ2-7; D unresolved. The specimen comprised PBMCs, sampled before TCRalphabeta/CD19-depleted stem cell transplant. The CDR3 nucleotides are TGCAGCGTTGAGTACCTAGGTGAATACGAGCAGTACTTC. It is translated as CSVEYLGEYEQYF.